Listed here are 13 T cell receptor beta chains from one sample, sequenced in a study of OX40 agonist ivuxolimab in advanced cancers. Repertoires were generated with immunoSEQ multiplex PCR, while TCRdb's copy carries only in-frame clones and drops some. The table lists roughly 100,000 clones, 80% to 90% of them singletons. The sample was CD4+ or CD8+ T cells sorted from blood, taken in a trial of the OX40 agonist ivuxolimab. The receptors here all came from an adult with an advanced solid tumor such as melanoma, head and neck, liver or kidney cancer.

This clone was recorded a few times. The chain uses TRBV2 and TRBJ2-5, with a possible D match to TRBD2 (5 bases). Per germline, CDR1 SNHLY and CDR2 FYNNEI. V was clipped by 3 bases and J by 1 base, with 15 bases between them. The CDR3 contains 16 residues. CDR3 residues: CASSDLSSSFQETQYF. Written as DNA, the CDR3 is TGTGCCAGCAGTGACTTATCTTCTAGCTTCCAAGAGACCCAGTACTTC.

This clone was detected a few times. The chain carries TRBV2 and TRBJ2-3; D uncertain. This CDR3 contains 15 residues. V was shortened by 3 bases and J by 0 bases, with 10 bases between the two germline ends. The germline V gene has CDR1 SNHLY and CDR2 FYNNEI. CDR3 region: CASSDSRTSTDTQYF. The CDR3 DNA is TGTGCCAGCAGTGATAGCAGAACCAGCACAGATACGCAGTATTTT. Full variable domain (rest looked up from reference TRBV2 and TRBJ2-3): EPEVTQTPSHQVTQMGQEVILRCVPISNHLYFYWYRQILGQKVEFLVSFYNNEISEKSEIFDDQFSVERPDGSNFTLKIRSTKLEDSAMYFCASSDSRTSTDTQYFGPGTRLTVL.

The chain has TRBV10-3 and TRBJ2-7; D may correspond to TRBD1 or TRBD2 (5 bases each). Germline V lookup: CDR1 ENHRY, CDR2 SYGVKD. The CDR3 loop spans 14 amino acids. The V and J ends lost 0 bases and 7 bases respectively, with 13 bases between them. The CDR3 DNA sequence: TGTGCCATCAGTGAGTCCCAGGGAGCCGGGGAGCAGTACTTC. Protein sequence: CAISESQGAGEQYF.

This clone was found once. The CDR3 loop reads CASNQASLSGNTIYF. CDR3 DNA: TGTGCCAGCAACCAGGCTAGCCTCTCTGGAAACACCATATATTTT. The chain employs TRBV6-1 and TRBJ1-3; D not resolved. The germline CDR1 and CDR2 sequences are MNHNS and SASEGT. The CDR3 covers 15 residues. V lost 7 bases to trimming and J lost 0 bases, with 13 bases between them.

The rearrangement uses TRBV6-5 and TRBJ2-7; TRBD1 is a possible D gene (6 bases). The CDR3 has 15 amino acids. The ends were cut back, 5 bases at V and 2 bases at J, with 16 bases in the middle. The germline V gene has CDR1 MNHEY and CDR2 SVGAGI. The chain's CDR3 is CASSLTGTLAYEQYF. The CDR3 bases are TGTGCCAGCAGTCTAACCGGGACACTAGCCTACGAGCAGTACTTC.

This chain joins TRBV7-2 and TRBJ1-5; tentative D call: TRBD1 (6 bases). The V gene lost 4 bases and the J gene lost 7 bases, with 14 bases spanning the gap. Germline V gene lookup returns CDR1 SGHTA and CDR2 FQGNSA. The CDR3 length is 14 residues. CDR3 bases: TGTGCCAGCAGCTCAAGAGGGGGTGGACAGCCCCAGCATTTT. It codes for CASSSRGGGQPQHF.

The chain carries TRBV30 and TRBJ1-2, with unresolved D. Germline V gene sequence: CDR1 GTSNPN, CDR2 SVGIG (reference sequence). There are 11 residues in the CDR3. V lost 2 bases, J lost 4 bases, and 5 bases lay in between. The CDR3 sequence is CAWSQSYGYTF. CDR3 in DNA: TGTGCCTGGAGTCAAAGCTATGGCTACACCTTC.

The J gene is TRBJ1-1, the V gene TRBV28; 9 positions match TRBD1. CDR1 is MDHEN, CDR2 SYDVKM, per germline. This CDR3 comprises 14 residues. Germline trimming cut 4 bases from V and 4 bases from J; bases unmatched to any gene: 4. CDR3 region: CASSSGQGSTEAFF. The CDR3 DNA sequence: TGTGCCAGCAGTTCGGGACAGGGAAGCACTGAAGCTTTCTTT.

This clone appeared a few times. The V and J genes are TRBV7-9 and TRBJ2-7; 7 nucleotides agree with TRBD2. Germline assignment: CDR1 SEHNR and CDR2 FQNEAQ (reference sequence). The CDR3 runs 15 residues. Trimming cost V 4 bases and J 7 bases; bases outside gene matches: 13. The CDR3 DNA reads as TGTGCCAGCAGCTGGGGAGCGGGGTTAATGGGAGAGCAGTACTTC. Protein product: CASSWGAGLMGEQYF.

CDR3: CASSLFTSGSYEQYF. In DNA, the CDR3 is TGCGCCAGCAGCTTGTTCACTAGCGGGTCCTACGAGCAGTACTTC. This chain uses TRBV5-1 with TRBJ2-7, with 9 bases aligning to TRBD2. The V gene end was trimmed by 1 base and the J gene end by 1 base; junction bases not matched to a gene: 3. The CDR3 runs 15 residues. Germline V lookup: CDR1 SGHRS, CDR2 YFSETQ.

This chain joins TRBV30 and TRBJ1-5, with D possibly matching TRBD1 (5 bases). This CDR3 is 13 amino acids long. The germline gives CDR1 GTSNPN, CDR2 SVGIG (reference sequence). V shed 3 bases and J shed 2 bases, with 8 bases lying between them. The chain's CDR3 is CAWSIQGNQPQHF. The CDR3 DNA follows: TGTGCCTGGAGCATACAGGGCAATCAGCCCCAGCATTTT.

V and J are TRBV27 and TRBJ1-2, with 9 bases lining up with TRBD1. J lost 5 bases, V lost 5 bases, and 3 bases had no gene match. The CDR3 sequence is 13 residues long. CDR1 and CDR2 (germline): MNHEY, SMNVEV (reference sequence). The CDR3 DNA sequence: TGTGCCAGCAGTAACAGGGGGCCATATGGCTACACCTTC. Amino acids: CASSNRGPYGYTF.

This chain connects TRBV28 to TRBJ2-7; D gene unclear. V shed 3 bases and J shed 4 bases, with 13 bases lying between them. The CDR3 is made up of 14 amino acids. CDR1 MDHEN and CDR2 SYDVKM come from the germline V gene. DNA for the CDR3: TGTGCCAGCAGTTTTCCCGCTCCTGGGTACGAGCAGTACTTC. Residues: CASSFPAPGYEQYF.